Sequencing of this T cell receptor (beta chain) was carried out in a study of OX40 agonist ivuxolimab in advanced cancers. About the study: With ivuxolimab, an agonistic anti-OX40 (CD134) antibody, patients were treated.

Sequencing used immunoSEQ multiplex PCR; TCRdb keeps in-frame clones, though not all of them. This table has 20,000 to 25,000 clones, nearly 80% appearing once. Germline assignment: CDR1 MGHRA and CDR2 YSYEKL. The CDR3 consists of 14 residues. Trimming removed 4 bases at V and 5 bases at J, with 15 bases between. J is TRBJ2-7 and V is TRBV4-1, with D hard to call. The sample in question was CD4+ or CD8+ T cells sorted from blood, obtained in a trial of the OX40 agonist ivuxolimab. This receptor was taken from an adult with an advanced solid tumor such as melanoma, head and neck, liver or kidney cancer. This CDR3 reads CASSPTRAHNEQYF. In DNA form, the CDR3 reads TGCGCCAGCAGCCCTACCCGGGCCCACAACGAGCAGTACTTC.